Reported below is one T cell receptor beta chain. This clonotype appeared a single time. What this receptor recognizes is not known. Likely a read error: the CDR3 ends without its conserved phenylalanine or tryptophan. The DNA is omitted, as the CDR3 cannot be located on it reliably, and the CDR3 follows TCRdb's listing. The CDR3 is 13 amino acids long, termini counted. CDR1 and CDR2, per the germline V gene (reference sequence), are SGHAT and FQDESV. Using a constant-region primer and ProtoScript II reverse transcriptase, TCRbeta-specific cDNA was reverse-transcribed from around 520 ng total RNA. The TCRbeta libraries were prepared through three rounds of nested multiplex PCR following a slightly modified ARM-PCR procedure. The first two PCR rounds used multiplex TRBV1-TRBV30 forward primers with a Cbeta reverse primer, each for roughly 11 cycles. Sample barcodes and Illumina adapters were attached in a final 25-cycle PCR using Deep VentR polymerase. Amplicons of 200-500 bp were gel-purified with a QIAquick gel extraction kit before sequencing. TCRbeta amplicons were sequenced on an Illumina HiSeq 2500 with 250-bp paired-end reads. The paper's data handling went like this. Trimmomatic v0.33 was used to quality-trim the reads, and FLASH v1.2.11 was used to merge paired reads so that full CDR3 sequences could be recovered. V, D and J germline segments were assigned to the rearranged TCRbeta sequences using MiGEC v1.2.1b. Clonotype statistics and Shannon-Wiener diversity indices were calculated with VDJtools v1.0.0. Except for diversity analysis, only each sample's 250 most abundant clonotypes were used in subsequent analyses to reduce sampling bias. In TCRdb, the public reads were trimmed at Q25 with fastp and aligned with MiXCR, with productive beta chains retained. Rows are combined by CDR3 protein, so each entry shows the most common genes and DNA. The V and J calls here are based on TCRdb, not the publication. A total of about 35,000 distinct CDR3 sequences appear in this sample, approximately 73% of them only once. About 16% of the sample belongs to the ten largest clones.

Without any cell sorting, total RNA and DNA were extracted together from about 20-30 mg of bulk tissue using the AllPrep DNA/RNA mini kit. Between November 2015 and 2016, roughly five patients in China with histopathologically diagnosed primary liver carcinoma had surgical resection. At the time of sampling, the patients had chronic HBV infection and had not received any treatment. Each tumor was sampled at five spatially separated regions: the superior, inferior, left-lateral and right-lateral poles and the tumor centre. More than 80% viable tumor cells were found by histology in every tumor sample. Fresh tumor and adjacent tissue pieces were bisected, with one half stored in RNAlater at -80 degrees C and the other half sent for histology. The data stem from a study of tumor-infiltrating lymphocytes in primary liver carcinoma (dated by TCRdb to about 2017). Concerning the study at large: Of the five patients, three men and two women aged 30 to 69 years, four had hepatocellular carcinoma and one had combined HCC and intrahepatic cholangiocarcinoma. The five patients had tumors staged T1-T3 N0M0, with maximum diameters ranging from about 4.2 to 10 cm. Each sample produced roughly 3.5 to 7.13 million productive TCRbeta reads, and read depth showed no significant difference between tissue types. Across five regions of each liver tumor, along with adjacent normal tissue and blood, the study brought together TCRbeta repertoire sequencing, expression microarrays and whole-exome sequencing. A total of roughly 35 specimens from 5 patients, comprising about 25 tumor regions, 5 adjacent noncancerous liver tissues and 5 peripheral blood samples, were covered by TCRbeta repertoire sequencing. To link TCRbeta repertoire diversity to the local molecular phenotype, the 25 tumor region samples were profiled with Agilent mRNA microarrays. Repertoires from technical replicates were highly reproducible, with mean shared-clone rates roughly 0.89 and correlation coefficients above 0.98. Summary of the overall study and its limitations: Pairs of tumor regions showed greater repertoire overlap (mean roughly 35%) than tumor-adjacent pairs (roughly 17%) or tumor-blood pairs (roughly 14%), which is consistent with antigen-driven expansion. Only about 7-25% of top clones were found in all five regions of a tumor, suggesting spatial heterogeneity of tumor-infiltrating T cells. Only the TCR beta chain was sequenced, which likely underestimates true repertoire diversity because unpaired alpha chains were not captured. Comparison of CD4+ and CD8+ T cell repertoires was precluded by the use of bulk unsorted samples. The top 250 clones accounted for a significantly greater share of the repertoire in tumors than in blood (p = 0.039). The study included only four to six patients, and the authors note findings should be validated in a larger study.

In this chain, TRBV11-1 is recombined with TRBJ1-2. The TCR was taken from a man in his forties with primary liver carcinoma and hepatitis B virus infection. Sequenced input: liver tumor tissue from sampling region 4. This specimen's cell subset or site label, interpreted: tumor region T4, right-lateral pole. CDR3 loop: CASSLVHNYGHTI.